This entry lists 19 T cell receptor beta chains sequenced from one sample in a study of cytomegalovirus exposure and HLA in healthy donors. The PCR used 60 Vbeta and 13 Jbeta primers. Assay used: immunoSEQ multiplex PCR; TCRdb lists only in-frame clones, some missing. The table includes around 140,000 clones, approximately 10% detected once. The sequencing sample was made of PBMCs. The receptor set was obtained from a woman aged 40 to 49 in good health and CMV-seropositive.

This clone is medium-sized (0.01 to 0.1%) by share. The chain employs TRBV6-5 and TRBJ1-2; D might be TRBD1 (6 bases). Germline values: CDR1 MNHEY, CDR2 SVGAGI. There are 13 residues in the CDR3. V was clipped by 4 bases and J by 4 bases, with 10 bases between them. This CDR3 reads CASSWTESYGYTF. Here the CDR3 DNA reads TGTGCCAGCAGTTGGACAGAGAGCTATGGCTACACCTTC.

This clone occurred a few times. This rearrangement joins TRBV5-5 to TRBJ1-4; TRBD1 matches at 9 bases. J was trimmed by 7 bases and V by 4 bases; bases with no gene match: 8. The CDR3 spans 15 residues. Germline CDR1 SGHKS, CDR2 YYEKEE (reference sequence). DNA of the CDR3: TGTGCCAGCAGCGGATCCGGGACAGGGAGTGAAAAACTGTTTTTT. Translation gives CASSGSGTGSEKLFF.

The chain is built from TRBV29-1 and TRBJ1-2; D is undetermined. Trimming took 7 bases from V and 1 from J, leaving 7 bases between them. CDR1 and CDR2 (germline): SQVTM, ANQGSEA. The CDR3 sequence is 11 residues long. For the CDR3, the DNA is TGCAGCGCCGGGAATAACTATGGCTACACCTTC. This codes for CSAGNNYGYTF.

This clone showed up just a few times. The rearrangement uses TRBV5-4 and TRBJ2-3; TRBD2 matches at 16 bases. Germline CDR1 is SGHNT and CDR2 is YYREEE (reference sequence). The ends lost 4 bases at V and 0 bases at J; junction bases unmatched: 5. CDR3 length: 18 residues. The CDR3, as DNA: TGTGCCAGCAGCCTGGGGACTAGCGGGGGGGCTAGCACAGATACGCAGTATTTT. Translated: CASSLGTSGGASTDTQYF.

This clone was found a few times. The junction and the germline gene differ at one end; a read error may be behind it. The chain uses TRBV7-9 and TRBJ2-5; maybe TRBD1 (5 bases). The CDR3 is made up of 12 amino acids. Germline V gene lookup returns CDR1 SEHNR and CDR2 FQNEAQ (reference sequence). As DNA, the CDR3 is TGTGCCAGCAGCTGGACACAAGAGGCCCAGTACTTC. As protein: CASSWTQEAQYF.

This clone was counted a few times. The rearrangement uses TRBV7-2 and TRBJ2-3; D uncertain. This CDR3 comprises 14 residues. Trimming took off 0 bases at V and 2 bases at J, with 6 bases between the two ends. The germline CDR1 and CDR2 sequences are SGHTA and FQGNSA. The CDR3 DNA reads TGTGCCAGCAGCTTAGCGGGCGCCACAGATACGCAGTATTTT. It encodes CASSLAGATDTQYF. The full variable domain, with the rest looked up from reference TRBV7-2 and TRBJ2-3, is GAGVSQSPSNKVTEKGKDVELRCDPISGHTALYWYRQSLGQGLEFLIYFQGNSAPDKSGLPSDRFSAERTGGSVSTLTIQRTQQEDSAVYLCASSLAGATDTQYFGPGTRLTVL.

This clone was seen only a few times. The rearrangement links TRBV5-1 to TRBJ2-7; 7 nucleotides agree with TRBD2. This CDR3 contains 13 residues. Germline assignment: CDR1 SGHRS and CDR2 YFSETQ. V lost 5 bases to trimming and J lost 2 bases; unmatched junction nucleotides: 4. The chain's CDR3 is CASRPSGTYEQYF. The CDR3 DNA follows: TGCGCCAGCAGGCCTAGCGGAACCTACGAGCAGTACTTC.

The chain uses TRBV15 and TRBJ2-1, with 12 bases fitting TRBD2. CDR1 and CDR2 (germline): LNHNV, YYDKDF (reference sequence). This CDR3 has 17 amino acids. V shed 5 bases and J 4 bases; nucleotides not matched to a gene: 9. Here the CDR3 reads CATSGRLAGGHYNEQFF. DNA of the CDR3: TGTGCCACCAGCGGTCGTCTAGCGGGGGGGCATTACAATGAGCAGTTCTTC.

This chain links TRBV29-1 with TRBJ1-2; possible D gene TRBD1, 5 bases. There are 14 residues in the CDR3. Germline CDR1 is SQVTM and CDR2 is ANQGSEA. Trimming stripped 4 bases from V and 6 bases from J, with 18 bases between. Written as DNA, the CDR3 is TGCAGCGTTGGATCAGGGCAGGGAAGTAATGGCTACACCTTC. This encodes CSVGSGQGSNGYTF.

This sequence joins TRBV25-1 and TRBJ1-4, with 9 bases fitting TRBD1. J lost 5 bases, V lost 4 bases, and 5 bases had no gene match. This CDR3 contains 15 residues. The germline CDR1 and CDR2 sequences are MGHDK and SYGVNS. The CDR3 DNA follows: TGTGCCAGCAGTGTGGGACAGGGAAAAAATGAAAAACTGTTTTTT. Its protein is CASSVGQGKNEKLFF.

This clone occurred a few times. The chain employs TRBV25-1 and TRBJ1-2; D call uncertain. This CDR3 is built from 13 residues. Trimming cost V 3 bases and J 4 bases, with 9 bases left between them. Germline CDR1 is MGHDK and CDR2 is SYGVNS. CDR3 amino acids: CASSDRGVYGYTF. The CDR3 nucleotides are TGTGCCAGCAGTGATCGGGGAGTCTATGGCTACACCTTC.

This clone came up a few times. The chain links TRBV5-4 to TRBJ1-1; D gene uncertain. Trimming stripped 4 bases from V and 5 bases from J, with 15 bases between. CDR3 size: 14 residues. Germline V gives CDR1 SGHNT, CDR2 YYREEE (reference sequence). CDR3 sequence: CASSRQAGETEAFF. The CDR3 region has the DNA TGTGCCAGCAGCCGGCAGGCCGGGGAGACTGAAGCTTTCTTT.

This chain uses TRBV5-1 with TRBJ1-4; D possibly corresponds to TRBD1 (6 bases). V was trimmed by 6 bases and J by 7 bases, leaving 16 bases between them. Germline V CDR1 and CDR2: SGHRS, YFSETQ. The CDR3 has 14 amino acids. CDR3 DNA sequence: TGCGCCAGCAAACGACAGGAGCTGGGTGAAAAACTGTTTTTT. It is translated as CASKRQELGEKLFF.

V usage is TRBV6-1 and J usage is TRBJ1-4; 9 positions agree with TRBD1. The junction had 6 bases not matched to a gene; V was cut back by 2 bases and J by 2 bases. Germline V gene data show CDR1 as MNHNS and CDR2 as SASEGT. The CDR3 is made up of 17 amino acids. The CDR3: CASSEWGQGLTNEKLFF. CDR3 coding DNA: TGTGCCAGCAGTGAATGGGGACAGGGTCTGACTAATGAAAAACTGTTTTTT.

This clone came up a few times. The junction departs from germline at one end; a sequencing error may be responsible. J is TRBJ1-6 and V is TRBV9, with TRBD1 identical over 7 bases. This CDR3 comprises 15 residues. Germline assignment: CDR1 SGDLS and CDR2 YYNGEE. The CDR3 spells CASSEKPGGNSPLYF. CDR3 DNA: TGTGCCAGCAGCGAGAAGCCAGGGGGAAATTCACCCCTCTACTTT. The whole variable domain, filled in from reference TRBV9 and TRBJ1-6, reads DSGVTQTPKHLITATGQRVTLRCSPRSGDLSVYWYQQSLDQGLQFLIQYYNGEERAKGNILERFSAQQFPDLHSELNLSSLELGDSALYFCASSEKPGGNSPLYFGNGTRLTVT.

The chain uses TRBV19 and TRBJ1-5, with D maybe TRBD1 (5 bases). The CDR3 totals 13 residues. CDR1 is LNHDA and CDR2 is SQIVND in the germline V gene (reference sequence). With 1 base removed from V and 7 bases from J, the gap between germline ends came to 8 bases. This CDR3 is CASSIVQGQPQHF. The CDR3, as DNA: TGTGCCAGTAGTATAGTTCAGGGCCAGCCCCAGCATTTT.

This chain links TRBV5-1 with TRBJ2-5; TRBD1 agrees at 8 bases. The length of the CDR3 is 14 residues. The ends lost 4 bases at V and 4 bases at J; junction bases unmatched: 6. Germline assignment: CDR1 SGHRS and CDR2 YFSETQ. CDR3 in DNA: TGCGCCAGCAGCCTCGCCGGGACAGGAGAGACCCAGTACTTC. Protein product: CASSLAGTGETQYF. Filled out from reference TRBV5-1 and TRBJ2-5, the complete variable domain reads KAGVTQTPRYLIKTRGQQVTLSCSPISGHRSVSWYQQTPGQGLQFLFEYFSETQRNKGNFPGRFSGRQFSNSRSEMNVSTLELGDSALYLCASSLAGTGETQYFGPGTRLLVL.

CDR3 protein: CASSLGIGQETQYF. As DNA, the CDR3 is TGCGCCAGCAGCTTGGGAATCGGGCAAGAGACCCAGTACTTC. This chain links TRBV5-1 with TRBJ2-5; no reliable D call. Trimming took 0 bases from V and 2 from J, leaving 8 bases between them. Looked up from germline, CDR1 is SGHRS and CDR2 is YFSETQ. The CDR3 spans 14 residues.

This clone was counted a few times. The rearrangement links TRBV4-1 to TRBJ1-1; D gene uncertain. The CDR3 totals 14 residues. V was pared by 4 bases and J by 1 base, with 10 bases between. Germline CDR1 and CDR2: MGHRA and YSYEKL. CDR3 in DNA: TGCGCCAGCAGCCCGGGATCCGGGAACACTGAAGCTTTCTTT. Translating it yields CASSPGSGNTEAFF.